The 18 T cell receptor beta chains below come from one sample, sequenced in a study of shared clonotypes between healthy human individuals (dated by TCRdb to 2018 to 2021). Libraries came from the immunoSEQ multiplex PCR assay. TCRdb limited this immuneACCESS table to in-frame rearrangements with V and J called. A share of clones is missing; checked studies link under half to unresolved V genes, and the rest is unexplained. The sample table shows approximately 2.5 million clones, and around nine tenths are seen once. Roughly 0.13% of the sample comes from the top ten. The sample consisted of naive CD4+ T cells sorted from blood. What this sample's cell subset or site label stands for: CD45RA+ positively selected. The source is a man aged 18 to 30 in good health.

The chain joins TRBV28 to TRBJ1-5; D not certain. The ends were cut back, 2 bases at V and 7 bases at J, with 9 bases in the middle. The CDR3 is 13 residues long. Germline-derived CDR1 and CDR2 are MDHEN and SYDVKM. The CDR3 loop is CASSLSFGQPQHF. As DNA, the CDR3 is TGTGCCAGCAGTTTAAGTTTCGGCCAGCCCCAGCATTTT.

The rearrangement links TRBV19 to TRBJ1-4, with D tentatively TRBD1 (5 bases). V lost 5 bases and J lost 4, with 17 bases in between. The CDR3 is made up of 16 amino acids. Germline values: CDR1 LNHDA, CDR2 SQIVND (reference sequence). This chain's CDR3 is CASSLGLIPHNEKLFF. CDR3 DNA: TGTGCCAGTAGTTTGGGACTGATCCCTCATAATGAAAAACTGTTTTTT.

This clone was found a few times. This sequence joins TRBV5-1 and TRBJ1-1; 7 nucleotides match TRBD1. Trimming took 0 bases from V and 3 from J; bases not matched to a gene: 5. This CDR3 comprises 15 residues. Per germline, CDR1 SGHRS and CDR2 YFSETQ. DNA of the CDR3: TGCGCCAGCAGCTTGGAAGGCAGGGGGGACACTGAAGCTTTCTTT. Amino acids: CASSLEGRGDTEAFF.

With respect to this clone: The sample carries other DNA sequences with the same CDR3. The chain links TRBV30 to TRBJ2-1; D not resolved. With 1 base removed from V and 10 bases from J, the gap between germline ends came to 8 bases. Germline CDR1 reads GTSNPN; CDR2 reads SVGIG (reference sequence). The CDR3 has 11 residues. The CDR3 spells CAWSAAVEQFF. The CDR3 DNA reads TGTGCCTGGAGTGCGGCAGTCGAGCAGTTCTTC.

Comment on this clone: In the same sample, other DNA sequences code for this CDR3. The chain links TRBV6-5 to TRBJ2-7; D perhaps matches TRBD1 (5 bases). Trimming removed 0 bases at V and 1 base at J, with 10 bases between. Germline assignment: CDR1 MNHEY and CDR2 SVGAGI. The CDR3 totals 15 residues. CDR3 DNA: TGTGCCAGCAGTTACTCAGGGGTGGGGTCCTACGAGCAGTACTTC. It encodes CASSYSGVGSYEQYF.

Points on this clone: One end of the junction varies from germline; a read error may be responsible. The chain links TRBV7-7 to TRBJ2-1; 9 positions match TRBD1. CDR1 is SSHAT and CDR2 is FNYEAQ in the germline V gene (reference sequence). The CDR3 loop spans 13 amino acids. CDR3 region: CASSLGQGNEQFF. The CDR3 DNA reads as TGTGCTAGCAGCTTGGGACAGGGCAATGAGCAGTTCTTC. Together with reference TRBV7-7 and TRBJ2-1, the CDR3 gives the full variable domain: GAGVSQSPRYKVTKRGQDVTLRCDPISSHATLYWYQQALGQGPEFLTYFNYEAQPDKSGLPSDRFSAERPEGSISTLTIQRTEQRDSAMYRCASSLGQGNEQFFGPGTRLTVL.

This rearrangement joins TRBV5-1 to TRBJ1-1; D gene uncertain. This CDR3 spans 13 amino acids. V lost 6 bases, J lost 2 bases, and 11 bases lay in between. Germline CDR1 reads SGHRS; CDR2 reads YFSETQ. The CDR3 protein is CASTPLGNTEAFF. In nucleotides, the CDR3 is TGCGCCAGCACCCCTCTTGGTAACACTGAAGCTTTCTTT. The full variable domain, in which reference TRBV5-1 and TRBJ1-1 provide the parts outside the CDR3, is KAGVTQTPRYLIKTRGQQVTLSCSPISGHRSVSWYQQTPGQGLQFLFEYFSETQRNKGNFPGRFSGRQFSNSRSEMNVSTLELGDSALYLCASTPLGNTEAFFGQGTRLTVV.

The CDR3 DNA reads TGTGCCAGTAGTTCTAGGTCACGGCCGCCTACAAAACTGTTTTTT. This gives the protein CASSSRSRPPTKLFF. The chain uses TRBV19 and TRBJ1-4; D unclear. This CDR3 spans 15 amino acids. Germline V gene sequence: CDR1 LNHDA, CDR2 SQIVND (reference sequence). Trimming cost V 5 bases and J 10 bases, with 20 bases left between them.

This chain links TRBV27 with TRBJ2-1; D is undetermined. Germline values: CDR1 MNHEY, CDR2 SMNVEV (reference sequence). The CDR3 is made up of 15 amino acids. V shed 0 bases and J shed 6 bases, with 12 bases lying between them. CDR3 coding DNA: TGTGCCAGCAGTTTATCCTGGCAGAGAAGCAATGAGCAGTTCTTC. It is translated as CASSLSWQRSNEQFF.

This chain links TRBV19 with TRBJ1-5; perhaps TRBD1 as D (5 bases). Germline CDR1 is LNHDA and CDR2 is SQIVND (reference sequence). The CDR3 is 15 amino acids. V lost 4 bases and J 3 bases, leaving 13 bases between the germline ends. CDR3: CASSTPDRPNQPQHF. Here the CDR3 DNA reads TGTGCCAGTAGTACTCCCGACAGACCCAATCAGCCCCAGCATTTT.

This clone has only one observation. Other DNA variants within this sample encode the same CDR3. The chain recombines TRBV10-3 with TRBJ2-5; the D gene could be TRBD1 or TRBD2 (5 bases each). The V end lost 8 bases, the J end lost 3 bases, and 13 bases lay between the germline ends. Per germline, CDR1 ENHRY and CDR2 SYGVKD. There are 13 residues in the CDR3. The CDR3 DNA reads TGTGCCATCGGGACGGGTGAGGAAGAGACCCAGTACTTC. As protein: CAIGTGEEETQYF.

Concerning this clone itself: Different DNA sequences within this sample yield the same CDR3. This chain uses TRBV5-1 with TRBJ2-3; 9 nucleotides match TRBD2. Trimming removed 0 bases from V and 0 bases from J; junction bases left unmatched: 2. The CDR3 has 16 residues. In germline, CDR1 is SGHRS, CDR2 YFSETQ. CDR3: CASSLGLAVSTDTQYF. CDR3 sequence (DNA): TGCGCCAGCAGCTTGGGACTAGCGGTGAGCACAGATACGCAGTATTTT.

V usage is TRBV7-9 and J usage is TRBJ1-6; 9 nucleotides align to TRBD1. The ends lost 5 bases at V and 14 bases at J; junction bases unmatched: 13. The CDR3 extends over 15 amino acids. Germline CDR1 and CDR2: SEHNR and FQNEAQ (reference sequence). The CDR3 bases are TGTGCCAGCAGCGCCCGGGACAGGGCGCTGAGGGCCCTCCACTTT. Translating it yields CASSARDRALRALHF.

The CDR3 DNA is TGTGCCAGCGGGAAGCGGGACAGGGGGCTTTATGGCTACACCTTC. Protein product: CASGKRDRGLYGYTF. The rearrangement joins TRBV19 to TRBJ1-2; 12 bases fit TRBD1. Germline assignment: CDR1 LNHDA and CDR2 SQIVND (reference sequence). This CDR3 contains 15 residues. After removal of 9 bases from V and 5 bases from J, the junction contained 10 bases not matched to a gene.

The J gene is TRBJ1-5, the V gene TRBV30; TRBD1 is a possible D gene (6 bases). CDR3 length: 16 amino acids. Deletions cut 1 base from V and 1 base from J, with 14 bases between. Germline lookup yields CDR1 GTSNPN and CDR2 SVGIG (reference sequence). CDR3 DNA: TGTGCCTGGAGTGATGGGGGCGCAGGGAGCAATCAGCCCCAGCATTTT. Its translation: CAWSDGGAGSNQPQHF. The full variable domain, its missing parts supplied by reference TRBV30 and TRBJ1-5, is SQTIHQWPATLVQPVGSPLSLECTVEGTSNPNLYWYRQAAGRGLQLLFYSVGIGQISSEVPQNLSASRPQDRQFILSSKKLLLSDSGFYLCAWSDGGAGSNQPQHFGDGTRLSIL.

This chain joins TRBV5-4 and TRBJ2-7; 7 positions agree with TRBD1. Losses at the gene ends were 4 bases for V and 5 bases for J; bases not matched to a gene: 9. Germline CDR1 SGHNT, CDR2 YYREEE (reference sequence). The CDR3 length is 14 residues. DNA of the CDR3: TGTGCCAGCAGCAGTTCCGGGACAGAAAACGAGCAGTACTTC. It is translated as CASSSSGTENEQYF. Variable domain in full (rest from reference TRBV5-4 and TRBJ2-7): ETGVTQSPTHLIKTRGQQVTLRCSSQSGHNTVSWYQQALGQGPQFIFQYYREEENGRGNFPPRFSGLQFPNYSSELNVNALELDDSALYLCASSSSGTENEQYFGPGTRLTVT.

The rearrangement links TRBV7-2 to TRBJ1-5; tentatively, D is TRBD1 (5 bases). The CDR3 contains 16 residues. In germline, CDR1 is SGHTA, CDR2 FQGNSA. Trimming shortened V by 4 bases and J by 0 bases, and 13 bases separated the two germline ends. CDR3 DNA: TGTGCCAGCAGCTCGCAGGGACGGAATAGCAATCAGCCCCAGCATTTT. Amino acid sequence: CASSSQGRNSNQPQHF.

In this sample, this clone turned up once. The V and J genes are TRBV6-1 and TRBJ1-4, with TRBD1 identical over 7 bases. The germline gives CDR1 MNHNS, CDR2 SASEGT. The CDR3 is 13 amino acids. V lost 6 bases, J lost 8 bases, and 6 bases stayed unmatched. CDR3 sequence reads: CASSDRVEEKLFF. Written as DNA, the CDR3 is TGTGCCAGCAGCGACAGGGTGGAAGAAAAACTGTTTTTT.